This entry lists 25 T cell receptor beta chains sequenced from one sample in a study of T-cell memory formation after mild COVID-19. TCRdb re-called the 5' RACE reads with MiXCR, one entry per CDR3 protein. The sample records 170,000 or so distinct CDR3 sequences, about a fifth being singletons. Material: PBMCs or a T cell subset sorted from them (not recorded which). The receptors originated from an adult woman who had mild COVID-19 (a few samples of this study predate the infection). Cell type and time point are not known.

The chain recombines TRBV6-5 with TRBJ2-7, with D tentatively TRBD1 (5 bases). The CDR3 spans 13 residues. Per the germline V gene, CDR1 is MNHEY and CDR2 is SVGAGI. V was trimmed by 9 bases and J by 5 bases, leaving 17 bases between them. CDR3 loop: CASRSGLLNEQYF. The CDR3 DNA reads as TGTGCCAGTCGATCAGGGCTCCTCAACGAGCAGTACTTC.

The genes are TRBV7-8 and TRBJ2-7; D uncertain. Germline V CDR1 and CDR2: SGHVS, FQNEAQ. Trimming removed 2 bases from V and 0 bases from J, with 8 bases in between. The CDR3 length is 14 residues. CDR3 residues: CASSLRQISYEQYF. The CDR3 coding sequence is TGTGCCAGCAGCTTAAGGCAAATCTCCTACGAGCAGTACTTC.

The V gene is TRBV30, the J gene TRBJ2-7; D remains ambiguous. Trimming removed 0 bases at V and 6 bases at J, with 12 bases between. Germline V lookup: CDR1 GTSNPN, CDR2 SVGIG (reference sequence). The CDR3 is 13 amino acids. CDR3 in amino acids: CAWSVVLSGEQYF. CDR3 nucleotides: TGTGCCTGGAGTGTAGTGTTATCGGGCGAGCAGTACTTC.

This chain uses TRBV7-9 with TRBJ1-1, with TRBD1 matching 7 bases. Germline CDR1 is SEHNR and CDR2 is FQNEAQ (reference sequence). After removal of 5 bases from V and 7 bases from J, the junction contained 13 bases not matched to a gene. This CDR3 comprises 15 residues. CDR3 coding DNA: TGTGCCAGCAGCGGGAGGGACGGGACAGACTTTGAAGCTTTCTTT. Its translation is CASSGRDGTDFEAFF.

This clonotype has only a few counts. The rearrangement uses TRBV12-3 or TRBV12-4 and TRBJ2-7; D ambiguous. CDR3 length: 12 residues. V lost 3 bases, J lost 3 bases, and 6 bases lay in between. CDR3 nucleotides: TGTGCCAGCAGTTTTCCTGGCTACGAGCAGTACTTC. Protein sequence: CASSFPGYEQYF.

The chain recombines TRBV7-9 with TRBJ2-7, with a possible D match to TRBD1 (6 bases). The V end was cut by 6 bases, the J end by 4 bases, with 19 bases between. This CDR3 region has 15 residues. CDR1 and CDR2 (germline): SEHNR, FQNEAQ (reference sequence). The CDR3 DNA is TGTGCCAGCAGATCGAGCCCAGGGGCCGCGTACGAGCAGTACTTC. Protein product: CASRSSPGAAYEQYF.

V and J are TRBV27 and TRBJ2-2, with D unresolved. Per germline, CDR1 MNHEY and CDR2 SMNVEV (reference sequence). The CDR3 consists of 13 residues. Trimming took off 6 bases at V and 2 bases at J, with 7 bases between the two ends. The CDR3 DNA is TGTGCCAGCAGCCAAGCTAACACCGGGGAGCTGTTTTTT. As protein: CASSQANTGELFF.

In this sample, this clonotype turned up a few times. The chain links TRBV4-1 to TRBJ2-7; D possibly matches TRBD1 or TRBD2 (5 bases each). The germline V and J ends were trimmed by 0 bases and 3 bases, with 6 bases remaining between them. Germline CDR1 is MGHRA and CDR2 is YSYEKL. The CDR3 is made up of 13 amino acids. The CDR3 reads CASSQDGGYEQYF. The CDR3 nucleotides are TGCGCCAGCAGCCAAGATGGGGGCTACGAGCAGTACTTC.

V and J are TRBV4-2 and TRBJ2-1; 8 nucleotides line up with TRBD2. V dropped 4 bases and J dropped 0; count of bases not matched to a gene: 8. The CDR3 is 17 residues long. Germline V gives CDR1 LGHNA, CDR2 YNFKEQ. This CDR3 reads CASSLYGRGLSYNEQFF. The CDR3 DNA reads TGTGCCAGCAGCCTCTACGGGAGGGGCCTCTCCTACAATGAGCAGTTCTTC.

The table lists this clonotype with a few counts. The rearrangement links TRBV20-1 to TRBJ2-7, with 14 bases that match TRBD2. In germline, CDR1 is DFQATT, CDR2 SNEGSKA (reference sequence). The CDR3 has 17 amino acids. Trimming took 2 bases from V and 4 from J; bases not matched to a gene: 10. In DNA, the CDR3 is TGCAGTGCTAGACCCTTGACTAGCGGGAGGGCCGGGTACGAGCAGTACTTC. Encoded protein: CSARPLTSGRAGYEQYF.

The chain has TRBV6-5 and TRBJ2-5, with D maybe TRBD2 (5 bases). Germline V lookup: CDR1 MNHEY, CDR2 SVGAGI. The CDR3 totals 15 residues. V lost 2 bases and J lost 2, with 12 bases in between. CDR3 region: CASSYTPGLQETQYF. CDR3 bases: TGTGCCAGCAGTTACACCCCAGGACTTCAAGAGACCCAGTACTTC.

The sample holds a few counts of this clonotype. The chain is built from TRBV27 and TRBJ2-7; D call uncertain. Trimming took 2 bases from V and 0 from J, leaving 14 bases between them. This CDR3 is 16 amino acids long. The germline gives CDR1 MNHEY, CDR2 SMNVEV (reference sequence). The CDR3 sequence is CASSLGPDPPSYEQYF. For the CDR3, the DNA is TGTGCCAGCAGTTTAGGGCCGGACCCTCCCTCCTACGAGCAGTACTTC.

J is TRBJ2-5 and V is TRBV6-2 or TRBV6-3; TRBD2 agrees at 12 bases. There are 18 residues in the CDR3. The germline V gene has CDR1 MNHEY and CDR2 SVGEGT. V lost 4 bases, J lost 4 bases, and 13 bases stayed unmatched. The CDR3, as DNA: TGTGCCAGCAGTTCGGGACTAGCGGGCTATAGCTCAAGAGAGACCCAGTACTTC. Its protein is CASSSGLAGYSSRETQYF.

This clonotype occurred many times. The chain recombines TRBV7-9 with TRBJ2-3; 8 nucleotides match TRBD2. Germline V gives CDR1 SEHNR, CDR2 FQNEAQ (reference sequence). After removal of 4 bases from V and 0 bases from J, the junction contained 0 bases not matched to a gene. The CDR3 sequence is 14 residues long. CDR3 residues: CASSSSGSTDTQYF. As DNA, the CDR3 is TGTGCCAGCAGCTCTAGCGGGAGCACAGATACGCAGTATTTT.

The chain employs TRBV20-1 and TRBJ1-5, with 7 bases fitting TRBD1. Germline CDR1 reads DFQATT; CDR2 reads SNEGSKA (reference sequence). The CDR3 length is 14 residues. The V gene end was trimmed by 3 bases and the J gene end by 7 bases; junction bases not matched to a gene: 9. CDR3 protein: CSASLGQVGQPQHF. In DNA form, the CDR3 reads TGCAGTGCTAGCCTCGGACAGGTGGGGCAGCCCCAGCATTTT.

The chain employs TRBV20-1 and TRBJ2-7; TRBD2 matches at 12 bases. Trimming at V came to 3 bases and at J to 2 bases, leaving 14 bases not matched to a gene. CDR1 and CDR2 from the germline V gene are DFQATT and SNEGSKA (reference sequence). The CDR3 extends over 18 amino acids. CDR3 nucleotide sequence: TGCAGTGCTAGGCCCCCTAGCGGGAGGGCTCCCCGGACCTACGAGCAGTACTTC. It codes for CSARPPSGRAPRTYEQYF.

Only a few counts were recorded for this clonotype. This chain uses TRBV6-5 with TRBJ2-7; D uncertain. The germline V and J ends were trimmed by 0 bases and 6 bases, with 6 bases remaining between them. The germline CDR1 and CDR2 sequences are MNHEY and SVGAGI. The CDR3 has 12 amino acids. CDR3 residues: CASSYSEREQYF. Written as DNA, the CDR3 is TGTGCCAGCAGTTACTCTGAGCGCGAGCAGTACTTC.

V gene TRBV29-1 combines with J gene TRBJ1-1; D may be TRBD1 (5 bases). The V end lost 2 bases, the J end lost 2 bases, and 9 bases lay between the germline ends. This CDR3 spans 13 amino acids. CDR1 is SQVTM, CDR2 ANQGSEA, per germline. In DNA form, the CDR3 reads TGCAGCGTTGAACGACAGACCAACACTGAAGCTTTCTTT. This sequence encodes CSVERQTNTEAFF.

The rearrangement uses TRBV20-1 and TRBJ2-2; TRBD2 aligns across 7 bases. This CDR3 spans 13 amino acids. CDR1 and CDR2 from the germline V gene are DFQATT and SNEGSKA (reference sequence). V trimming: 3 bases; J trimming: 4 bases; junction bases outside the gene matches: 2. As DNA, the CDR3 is TGCAGTGCTAGGGCTAGCGGCACCGGGGAGCTGTTTTTT. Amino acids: CSARASGTGELFF.

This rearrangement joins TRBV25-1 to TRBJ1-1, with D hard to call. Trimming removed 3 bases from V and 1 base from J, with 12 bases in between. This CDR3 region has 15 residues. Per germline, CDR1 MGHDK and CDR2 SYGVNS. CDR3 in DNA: TGTGCCAGCAGTGAGTCCCTAGGGCGGAACACTGAAGCTTTCTTT. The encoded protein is CASSESLGRNTEAFF. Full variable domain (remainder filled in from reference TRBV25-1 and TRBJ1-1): EADIYQTPRYLVIGTGKKITLECSQTMGHDKMYWYQQDPGMELHLIHYSYGVNSTEKGDLSSESTVSRIRTEHFPLTLESARPSHTSQYLCASSESLGRNTEAFFGQGTRLTVV.

The CDR3 here is CASSLDQVPVEAFF. CDR3 nucleotide sequence: TGTGCCAGCAGCTTGGACCAGGTTCCGGTTGAAGCTTTCTTT. This chain uses TRBV5-5 with TRBJ1-1; D not resolved. The CDR3 length is 14 residues. The V and J ends lost 0 bases and 7 bases respectively, with 13 bases between them. From germline, CDR1 is SGHKS and CDR2 YYEKEE (reference sequence).

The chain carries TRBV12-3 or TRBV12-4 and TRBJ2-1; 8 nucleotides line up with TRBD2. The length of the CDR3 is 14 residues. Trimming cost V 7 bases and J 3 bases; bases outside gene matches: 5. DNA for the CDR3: TGTGCCAGCACCGTAGCGGGACTCTACAATGAGCAGTTCTTC. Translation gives CASTVAGLYNEQFF.

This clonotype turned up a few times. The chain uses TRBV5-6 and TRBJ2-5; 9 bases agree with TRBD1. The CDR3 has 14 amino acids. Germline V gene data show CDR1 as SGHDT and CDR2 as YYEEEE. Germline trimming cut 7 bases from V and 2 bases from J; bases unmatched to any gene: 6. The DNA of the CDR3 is TGTGCCAGCCTCGGACAGGGGAGACAAGAGACCCAGTACTTC. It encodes CASLGQGRQETQYF.

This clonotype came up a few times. CDR3 coding DNA: TGTGCCAGCAGCCTACTATTAATCGGGAACACTGAAGCTTTCTTT. Protein product: CASSLLLIGNTEAFF. The chain couples TRBV13 to TRBJ1-1; D remains ambiguous. The germline V gene has CDR1 PRHDT and CDR2 FYEKMQ (reference sequence). V shed 5 bases and J shed 1 base, with 14 bases lying between them. The CDR3 spans 15 residues.

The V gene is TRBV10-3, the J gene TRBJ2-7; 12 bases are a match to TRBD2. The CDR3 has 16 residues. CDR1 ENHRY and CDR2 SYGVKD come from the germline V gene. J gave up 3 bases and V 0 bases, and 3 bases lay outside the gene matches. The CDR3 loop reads CAISESWTSGNYEQYF. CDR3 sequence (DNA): TGTGCCATCAGTGAGTCATGGACTAGCGGGAACTACGAGCAGTACTTC.